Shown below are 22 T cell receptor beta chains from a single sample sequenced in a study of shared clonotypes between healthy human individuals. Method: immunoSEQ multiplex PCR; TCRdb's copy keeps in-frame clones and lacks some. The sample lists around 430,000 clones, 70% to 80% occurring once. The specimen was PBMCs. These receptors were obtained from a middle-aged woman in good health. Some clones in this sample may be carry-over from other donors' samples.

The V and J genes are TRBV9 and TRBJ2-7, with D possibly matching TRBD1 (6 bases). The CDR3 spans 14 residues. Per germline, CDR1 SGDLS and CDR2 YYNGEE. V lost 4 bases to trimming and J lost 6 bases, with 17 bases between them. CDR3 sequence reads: CASSQTLRGGEQYF. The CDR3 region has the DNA TGTGCCAGCAGCCAGACGCTCAGGGGTGGCGAGCAGTACTTC.

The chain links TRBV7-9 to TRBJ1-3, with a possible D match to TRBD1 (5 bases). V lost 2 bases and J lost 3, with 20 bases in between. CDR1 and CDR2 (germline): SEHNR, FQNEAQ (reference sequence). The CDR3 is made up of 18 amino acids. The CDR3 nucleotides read TGTGCCAGCAGCTTATTTCCAGGGAAGGCGGGATATGGAAACACCATATATTTT. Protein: CASSLFPGKAGYGNTIYF.

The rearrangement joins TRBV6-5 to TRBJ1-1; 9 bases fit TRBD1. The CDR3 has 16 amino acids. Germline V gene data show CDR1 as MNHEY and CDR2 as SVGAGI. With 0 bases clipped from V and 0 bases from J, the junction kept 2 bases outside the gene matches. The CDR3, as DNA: TGTGCCAGCAGTTACTCCCGACAGGGGGTGAACACTGAAGCTTTCTTT. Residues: CASSYSRQGVNTEAFF.

The CDR3 sequence is CASSPPGGLASETQYF. As DNA, the CDR3 is TGTGCCAGCTCACCACCAGGTGGACTAGCGAGTGAGACCCAGTACTTC. The rearrangement uses TRBV18 and TRBJ2-5; 9 nucleotides align to TRBD2. Per the germline V gene, CDR1 is KGHSH and CDR2 is LQKENI. The CDR3 totals 16 residues. V shed 0 bases, J shed 5 bases, and the junction held 7 bases outside the gene matches.

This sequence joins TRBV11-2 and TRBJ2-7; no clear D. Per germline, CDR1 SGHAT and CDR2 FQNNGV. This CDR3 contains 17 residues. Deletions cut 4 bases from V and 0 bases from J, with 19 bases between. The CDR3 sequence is CASSWTSRGRFSYEQYF. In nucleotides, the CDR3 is TGTGCCAGCAGCTGGACGTCCCGAGGTCGCTTCTCCTACGAGCAGTACTTC. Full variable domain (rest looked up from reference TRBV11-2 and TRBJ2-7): EAGVAQSPRYKIIEKRQSVAFWCNPISGHATLYWYQQILGQGPKLLIQFQNNGVVDDSQLPKDRFSAERLKGVDSTLKIQPAKLEDSAVYLCASSWTSRGRFSYEQYFGPGTRLTVT.

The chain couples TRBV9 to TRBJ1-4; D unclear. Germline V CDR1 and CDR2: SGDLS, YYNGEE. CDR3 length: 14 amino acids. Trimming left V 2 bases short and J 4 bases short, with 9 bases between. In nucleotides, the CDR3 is TGTGCCAGCAGCGTCCGGGCGAATAATGAAAAACTGTTTTTT. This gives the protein CASSVRANNEKLFF.

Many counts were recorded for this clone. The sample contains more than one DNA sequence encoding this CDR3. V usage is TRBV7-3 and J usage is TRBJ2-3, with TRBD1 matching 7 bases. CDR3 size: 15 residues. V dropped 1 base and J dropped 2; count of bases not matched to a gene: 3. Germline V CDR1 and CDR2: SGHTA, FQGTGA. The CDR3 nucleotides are TGTGCCAGCAGCTTAAGAGGGGGCGACACAGATACGCAGTATTTT. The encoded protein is CASSLRGGDTDTQYF.

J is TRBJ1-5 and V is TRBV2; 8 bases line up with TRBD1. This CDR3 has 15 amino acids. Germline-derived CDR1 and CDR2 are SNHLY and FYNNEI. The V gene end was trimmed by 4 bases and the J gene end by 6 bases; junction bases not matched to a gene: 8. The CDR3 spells CASSAARGLSQPQHF. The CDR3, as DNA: TGTGCCAGCAGTGCCGCCAGGGGGCTAAGTCAGCCCCAGCATTTT.

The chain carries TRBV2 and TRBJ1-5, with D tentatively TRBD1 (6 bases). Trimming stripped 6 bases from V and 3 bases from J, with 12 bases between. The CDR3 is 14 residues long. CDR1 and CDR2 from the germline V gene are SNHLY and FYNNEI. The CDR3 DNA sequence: TGTGCCAGCAGCTTCGACAGGAACAATCAGCCCCAGCATTTT. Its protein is CASSFDRNNQPQHF.

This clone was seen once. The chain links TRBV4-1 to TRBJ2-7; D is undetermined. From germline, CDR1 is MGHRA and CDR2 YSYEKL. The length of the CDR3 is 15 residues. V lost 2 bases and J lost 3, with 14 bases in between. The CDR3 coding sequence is TGCGCCAGCAGCCAAATGGCCACGAGCTTCTACGAGCAGTACTTC. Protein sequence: CASSQMATSFYEQYF.

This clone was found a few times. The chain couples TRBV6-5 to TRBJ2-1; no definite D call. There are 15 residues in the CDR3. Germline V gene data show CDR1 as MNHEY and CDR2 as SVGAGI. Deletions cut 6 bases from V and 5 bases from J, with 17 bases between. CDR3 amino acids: CASSLPLRVHNEQFF. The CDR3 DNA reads TGTGCCAGCAGCCTACCACTTCGGGTCCACAATGAGCAGTTCTTC.

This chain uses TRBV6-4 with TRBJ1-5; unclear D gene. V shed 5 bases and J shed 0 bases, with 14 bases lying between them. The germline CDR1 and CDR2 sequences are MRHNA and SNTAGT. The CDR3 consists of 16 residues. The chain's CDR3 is CASSNQTLNSNQPQHF. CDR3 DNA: TGTGCCAGCAGTAACCAGACACTGAATAGCAATCAGCCCCAGCATTTT.

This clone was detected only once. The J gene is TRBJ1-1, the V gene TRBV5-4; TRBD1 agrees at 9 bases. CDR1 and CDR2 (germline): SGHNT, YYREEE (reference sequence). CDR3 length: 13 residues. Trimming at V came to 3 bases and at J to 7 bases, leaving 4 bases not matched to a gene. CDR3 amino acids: CASSSDRGGEAFF. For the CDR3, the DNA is TGTGCCAGCAGCTCGGACAGGGGTGGTGAAGCTTTCTTT.

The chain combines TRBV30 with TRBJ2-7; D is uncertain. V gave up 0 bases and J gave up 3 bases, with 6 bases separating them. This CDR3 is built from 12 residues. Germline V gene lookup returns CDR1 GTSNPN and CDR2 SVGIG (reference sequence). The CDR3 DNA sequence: TGTGCCTGGAGTGTATCGGGCTACGAGCAGTACTTC. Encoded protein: CAWSVSGYEQYF.

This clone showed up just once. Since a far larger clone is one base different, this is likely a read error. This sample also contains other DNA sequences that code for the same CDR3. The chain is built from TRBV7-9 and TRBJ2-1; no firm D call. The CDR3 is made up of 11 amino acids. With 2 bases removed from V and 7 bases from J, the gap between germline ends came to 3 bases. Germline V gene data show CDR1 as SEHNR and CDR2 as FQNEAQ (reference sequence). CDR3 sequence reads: CASSLTNEQFF. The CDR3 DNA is TGTGCCAGCAGCTTAACGAATGAGCAGTTCTTC.

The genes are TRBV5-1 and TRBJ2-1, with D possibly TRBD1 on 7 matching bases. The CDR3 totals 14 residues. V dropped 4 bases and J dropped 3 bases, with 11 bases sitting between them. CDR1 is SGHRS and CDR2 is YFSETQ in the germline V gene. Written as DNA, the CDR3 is TGCGCCAGCAGCGGGGGGACAGTCTACAATGAGCAGTTCTTC. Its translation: CASSGGTVYNEQFF.

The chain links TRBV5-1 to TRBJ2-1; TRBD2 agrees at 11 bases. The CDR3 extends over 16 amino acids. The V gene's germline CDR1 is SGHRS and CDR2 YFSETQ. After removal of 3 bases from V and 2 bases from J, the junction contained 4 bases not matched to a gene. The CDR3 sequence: CASSWLTSGTYNEQFF. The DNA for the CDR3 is TGCGCCAGCAGCTGGCTGACTAGCGGGACCTACAATGAGCAGTTCTTC.

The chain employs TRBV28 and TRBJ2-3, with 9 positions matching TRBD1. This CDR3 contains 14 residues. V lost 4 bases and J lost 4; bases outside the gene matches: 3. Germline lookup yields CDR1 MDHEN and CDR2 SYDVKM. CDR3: CASSWGQGADTQYF. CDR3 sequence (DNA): TGTGCCAGCAGTTGGGGACAGGGCGCAGATACGCAGTATTTT.

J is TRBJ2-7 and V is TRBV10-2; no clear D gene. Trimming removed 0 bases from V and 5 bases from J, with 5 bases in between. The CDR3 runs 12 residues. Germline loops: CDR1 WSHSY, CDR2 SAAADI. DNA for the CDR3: TGCGCCAGCAGTGAGTCATCTAACGAGCAGTACTTC. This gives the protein CASSESSNEQYF.

Here the CDR3 reads CAIEPQGNYNEQFF. The DNA for the CDR3 is TGTGCCATCGAACCCCAGGGGAACTACAATGAGCAGTTCTTC. The rearrangement uses TRBV2 and TRBJ2-1; D perhaps matches TRBD1 (6 bases). The CDR3 spans 14 residues. Trimming cost V 10 bases and J 3 bases, with 16 bases left between them. Germline V gene data show CDR1 as SNHLY and CDR2 as FYNNEI.

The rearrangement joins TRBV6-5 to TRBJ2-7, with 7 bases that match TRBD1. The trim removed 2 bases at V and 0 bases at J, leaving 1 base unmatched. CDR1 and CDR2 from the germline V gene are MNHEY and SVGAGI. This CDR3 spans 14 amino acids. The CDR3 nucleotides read TGTGCCAGCAGTTACGGGGACAGCTCCTACGAGCAGTACTTC. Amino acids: CASSYGDSSYEQYF.

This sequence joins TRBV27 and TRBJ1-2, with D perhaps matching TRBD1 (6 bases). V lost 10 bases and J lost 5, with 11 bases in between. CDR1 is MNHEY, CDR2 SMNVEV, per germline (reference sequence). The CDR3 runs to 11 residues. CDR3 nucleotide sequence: TGTGCCACCTGGGGGCGGTATGGCTACACCTTC. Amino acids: CATWGRYGYTF.